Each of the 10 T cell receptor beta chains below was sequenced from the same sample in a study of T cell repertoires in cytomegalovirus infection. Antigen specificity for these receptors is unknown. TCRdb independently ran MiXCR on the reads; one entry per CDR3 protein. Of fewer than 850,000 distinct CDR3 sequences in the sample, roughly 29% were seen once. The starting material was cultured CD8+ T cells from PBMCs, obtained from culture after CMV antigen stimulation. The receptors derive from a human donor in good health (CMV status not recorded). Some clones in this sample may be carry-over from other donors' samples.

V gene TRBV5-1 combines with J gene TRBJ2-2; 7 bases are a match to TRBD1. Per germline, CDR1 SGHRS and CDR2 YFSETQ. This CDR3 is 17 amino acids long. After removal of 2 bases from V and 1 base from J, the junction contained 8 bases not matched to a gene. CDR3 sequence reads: CASSLYSTGKNTGELFF. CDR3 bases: TGCGCCAGCAGCTTATACTCGACAGGGAAGAACACCGGGGAGCTGTTTTTT.

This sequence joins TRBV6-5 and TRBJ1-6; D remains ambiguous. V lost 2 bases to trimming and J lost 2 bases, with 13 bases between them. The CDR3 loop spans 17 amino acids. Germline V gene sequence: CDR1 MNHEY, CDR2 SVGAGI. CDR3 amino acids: CASSYGVHEAYNSPLHF. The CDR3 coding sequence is TGTGCCAGCAGTTACGGGGTCCACGAGGCCTATAATTCACCCCTCCACTTT.

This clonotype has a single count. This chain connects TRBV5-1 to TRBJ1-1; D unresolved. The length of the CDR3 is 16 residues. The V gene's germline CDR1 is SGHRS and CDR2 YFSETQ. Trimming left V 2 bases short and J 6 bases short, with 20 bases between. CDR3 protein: CASSFSLAGVQAEAFF. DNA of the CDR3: TGCGCCAGCAGCTTCTCCCTTGCCGGGGTTCAGGCTGAAGCTTTCTTT.

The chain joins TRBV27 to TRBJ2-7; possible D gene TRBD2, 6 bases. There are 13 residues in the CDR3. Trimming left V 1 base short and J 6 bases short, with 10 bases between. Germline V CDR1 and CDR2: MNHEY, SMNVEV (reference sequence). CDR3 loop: CASSLYGGFEQYV. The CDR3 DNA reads TGTGCCAGCAGTTTATACGGGGGTTTCGAGCAGTACGTC.

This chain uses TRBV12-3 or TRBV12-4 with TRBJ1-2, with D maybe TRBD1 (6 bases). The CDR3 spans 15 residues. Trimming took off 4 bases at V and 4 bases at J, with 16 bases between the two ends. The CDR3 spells CASSWAEGVTYGYTF. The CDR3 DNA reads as TGTGCCAGCAGTTGGGCGGAGGGGGTGACCTATGGCTACACCTTC.

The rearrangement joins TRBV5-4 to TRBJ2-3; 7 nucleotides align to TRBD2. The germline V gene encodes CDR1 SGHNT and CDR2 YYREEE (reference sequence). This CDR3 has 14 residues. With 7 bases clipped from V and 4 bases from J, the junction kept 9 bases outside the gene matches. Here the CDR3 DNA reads TGTGCCAGCCAAGCCAGCGGGGAGCCAGATACGCAGTATTTT. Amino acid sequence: CASQASGEPDTQYF. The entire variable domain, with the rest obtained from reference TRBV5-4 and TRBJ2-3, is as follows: ETGVTQSPTHLIKTRGQQVTLRCSSQSGHNTVSWYQQALGQGPQFIFQYYREEENGRGNFPPRFSGLQFPNYSSELNVNALELDDSALYLCASQASGEPDTQYFGPGTRLTVL.

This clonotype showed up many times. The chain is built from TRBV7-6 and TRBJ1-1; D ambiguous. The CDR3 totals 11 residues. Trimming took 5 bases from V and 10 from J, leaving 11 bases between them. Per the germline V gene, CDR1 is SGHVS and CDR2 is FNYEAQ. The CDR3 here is CASSAGFGAFF. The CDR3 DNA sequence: TGTGCCAGCAGCGCCGGGTTTGGAGCTTTCTTT.

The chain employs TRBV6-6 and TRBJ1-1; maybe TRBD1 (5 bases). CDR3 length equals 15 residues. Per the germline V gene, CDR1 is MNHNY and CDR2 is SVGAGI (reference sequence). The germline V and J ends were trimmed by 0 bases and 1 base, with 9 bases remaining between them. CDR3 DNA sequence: TGTGCCAGCAGTTACTCGATTGGACAGAACACTGAAGCTTTCTTT. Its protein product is CASSYSIGQNTEAFF.

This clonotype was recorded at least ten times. The CDR3 spells CASGTGPNTGELFF. CDR3 DNA: TGTGCCAGCGGGACAGGGCCGAACACCGGGGAGCTGTTTTTT. This chain links TRBV27 with TRBJ2-2; 9 bases are shared with TRBD1. Germline V gene sequence: CDR1 MNHEY, CDR2 SMNVEV (reference sequence). The CDR3 has 14 amino acids. V shed 8 bases, J shed 0 bases, and the junction held 1 base outside the gene matches.

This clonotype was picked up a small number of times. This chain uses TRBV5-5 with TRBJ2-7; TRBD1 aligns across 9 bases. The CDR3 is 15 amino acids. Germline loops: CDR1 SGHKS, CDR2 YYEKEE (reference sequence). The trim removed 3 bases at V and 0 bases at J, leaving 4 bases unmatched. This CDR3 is CASSSRQGGSYEQYV. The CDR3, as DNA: TGTGCCAGCAGCTCCCGACAGGGGGGCTCCTACGAGCAGTACGTC.